A single sample gave rise to the 25 T cell receptor beta chains below, sequenced in a study of blood T cell repertoires in COVID-19. Generated by immunoSEQ multiplex PCR, the TCRdb table keeps only in-frame clones and is missing some. Altogether 120,000 or so clones are present, 80% to 85% being singletons, with the ten largest covering approximately 13%. The specimen sequenced was peripheral blood. Receptors were obtained from a woman between 25 and 40 years old who had recovered from COVID-19.

This chain joins TRBV6-1 and TRBJ2-1, with D perhaps matching TRBD2 (5 bases). The CDR3 sequence is 16 residues long. Per the germline V gene, CDR1 is MNHNS and CDR2 is SASEGT. The V and J ends lost 0 bases and 0 bases respectively, with 9 bases between them. CDR3 sequence reads: CASSEAPGYSYNEQFF. CDR3 DNA: TGTGCCAGCAGTGAAGCACCGGGATACTCCTACAATGAGCAGTTCTTC.

This chain links TRBV27 with TRBJ1-6; the D is unclear. Germline V lookup: CDR1 MNHEY, CDR2 SMNVEV (reference sequence). The CDR3 is made up of 15 amino acids. V was pared by 0 bases and J by 8 bases, with 11 bases between. CDR3 residues: CASSLSPEGYSPLHF. CDR3 DNA sequence: TGTGCCAGCAGTTTATCCCCCGAGGGATATTCACCCCTCCACTTT.

The rearrangement links TRBV7-9 to TRBJ2-7; D possibly corresponds to TRBD1 (6 bases). The CDR3 covers 12 residues. With 5 bases removed from V and 4 bases from J, the gap between germline ends came to 9 bases. Germline V CDR1 and CDR2: SEHNR, FQNEAQ (reference sequence). CDR3: CASSHTGYEQYF. The CDR3 DNA is TGTGCCAGCAGCCACACAGGGTACGAGCAGTACTTC.

This sequence joins TRBV18 and TRBJ2-7, with D maybe TRBD2 (5 bases). Trimming stripped 3 bases from V and 1 base from J, with 10 bases between. Germline V gene lookup returns CDR1 KGHSH and CDR2 LQKENI. This CDR3 contains 14 residues. The CDR3 here is CASSPRAVSYEQYF. The CDR3 DNA is TGTGCCAGCTCACCGAGGGCAGTTTCCTACGAGCAGTACTTC.

This clone was recorded a few times. This chain links TRBV19 with TRBJ1-3; D is possibly TRBD1 (6 bases). The germline CDR1 and CDR2 sequences are LNHDA and SQIVND (reference sequence). Between the trimmed V and J ends, which lost 5 bases and 2 bases, there was a span of 7 bases. This CDR3 contains 13 residues. The CDR3 sequence: CASSRQAGNTIYF. In DNA form, the CDR3 reads TGTGCCAGTAGTCGACAGGCTGGAAACACCATATATTTT.

This chain links TRBV9 with TRBJ2-2; D is uncertain. Germline V gives CDR1 SGDLS, CDR2 YYNGEE. This CDR3 has 14 residues. Trimming cost V 5 bases and J 4 bases, with 12 bases left between them. CDR3 protein: CASSERSGTGELFF. The CDR3 nucleotides are TGTGCCAGCAGTGAAAGATCAGGCACCGGGGAGCTGTTTTTT.

The CDR3 DNA follows: TGTGCCAGCAGCATCTACAGGGGGCTCACAGATACGCAGTATTTT. Translating it yields CASSIYRGLTDTQYF. The chain employs TRBV7-9 and TRBJ2-3; 9 bases are a match to TRBD1. Per the germline V gene, CDR1 is SEHNR and CDR2 is FQNEAQ (reference sequence). This CDR3 has 15 amino acids. J gave up 2 bases and V 5 bases, and 5 bases lay outside the gene matches.

This sequence joins TRBV6-1 and TRBJ1-2; no clear D. V lost 0 bases, J lost 3 bases, and 5 bases lay in between. Germline V gene sequence: CDR1 MNHNS, CDR2 SASEGT. The CDR3 is 13 residues long. The CDR3 loop reads CASSEARDYGYTF. The DNA for the CDR3 is TGTGCCAGCAGTGAAGCGAGGGACTATGGCTACACCTTC.

The CDR3 loop reads CASSLDRGADQPQHF. In DNA, the CDR3 is TGTGCCAGCAGCCTAGATCGGGGGGCAGATCAGCCCCAGCATTTT. V and J are TRBV7-9 and TRBJ1-5; D might be TRBD1 (6 bases). CDR1 is SEHNR and CDR2 is FQNEAQ in the germline V gene (reference sequence). The CDR3 loop spans 15 amino acids. Trimming shortened V by 5 bases and J by 5 bases, and 16 bases separated the two germline ends.

The chain is built from TRBV27 and TRBJ2-7; 10 nucleotides agree with TRBD2. This CDR3 region has 14 residues. Germline V lookup: CDR1 MNHEY, CDR2 SMNVEV (reference sequence). After removal of 6 bases from V and 2 bases from J, the junction contained 4 bases not matched to a gene. The CDR3 coding sequence is TGTGCCAGCAGGGCTCTAGCGGGAGCCTACGAGCAGTACTTC. Protein sequence: CASRALAGAYEQYF.

The V and J genes are TRBV5-1 and TRBJ1-1; no reliable D call. The CDR3 totals 15 residues. Germline CDR1 reads SGHRS; CDR2 reads YFSETQ. V lost 6 bases to trimming and J lost 4 bases, with 19 bases between them. CDR3 protein: CASTGGPGETTEAFF. The CDR3 nucleotides are TGCGCCAGCACCGGAGGACCCGGGGAGACCACTGAAGCTTTCTTT.

The rearrangement links TRBV4-1 to TRBJ2-1; D perhaps matches TRBD2 (7 bases). The CDR3 totals 18 residues. Germline lookup yields CDR1 MGHRA and CDR2 YSYEKL. V was cut by 0 bases and J by 4 bases, with 19 bases left in between. CDR3 DNA: TGCGCCAGCAGCCAAGATTCCCGTAGGGGGAGGGGGTACAATGAGCAGTTCTTC. Its translation is CASSQDSRRGRGYNEQFF.

The V and J genes are TRBV21-1 and TRBJ1-1; the D call in the table, TRBD1, was not verified against the DNA. TRBV21-1 counts as a pseudogene. CDR3 length: 17 amino acids. The CDR3 nucleotides are TGTGCCAGCAGCAGACCGTGGACAGGGGACAAGAACACTGAAGCTTTCTTT. Encoded protein: CASSRPWTGDKNTEAFF.

CDR3 in amino acids: CASSSTPSSSYEQYF. The CDR3 DNA is TGCGCCAGCAGCTCAACCCCGTCGAGCTCCTACGAGCAGTACTTC. The chain recombines TRBV5-1 with TRBJ2-7; D not resolved. Germline assignment: CDR1 SGHRS and CDR2 YFSETQ. CDR3 length: 15 residues. Trimming shortened V by 3 bases and J by 0 bases, and 13 bases separated the two germline ends.

This chain connects TRBV10-2 to TRBJ2-1, with TRBD2 matching 9 bases. Germline CDR1 WSHSY, CDR2 SAAADI. Losses at the gene ends were 4 bases for V and 4 bases for J; bases not matched to a gene: 8. The CDR3 runs 16 residues. The CDR3 coding sequence is TGCGCCAGCAGTGGCGGGCAGCGGGGGGCTTACAATGAGCAGTTCTTC. Its translation: CASSGGQRGAYNEQFF.

The chain links TRBV21-1 to TRBJ2-2; the table's D call, TRBD2, has no DNA check behind it. TRBV21-1 is recorded as a pseudogene. CDR3 size: 19 residues. The CDR3 is CASSKLAGLRTGGGGELFF. DNA for the CDR3: TGTGCCAGCAGCAAATTGGCGGGACTGAGGACGGGGGGCGGCGGGGAGCTGTTTTTT.

The CDR3 sequence: CASSLAGGGNTGELFF. CDR3 coding DNA: TGTGCCAGCAGCCTCGCGGGAGGTGGGAACACCGGGGAGCTGTTTTTT. The rearrangement links TRBV3-1 (or the pseudogene TRBV3-2) to TRBJ2-2; 8 positions match TRBD2. The germline V gene has CDR1 LGHDT and CDR2 YNNKEL (reference sequence). V trimming: 4 bases; J trimming: 1 base; junction bases outside the gene matches: 5. This CDR3 has 16 residues.

The rearrangement joins TRBV19 to TRBJ2-7; D is possibly TRBD1 (5 bases). Germline CDR1 LNHDA, CDR2 SQIVND (reference sequence). V dropped 4 bases and J dropped 4 bases, with 14 bases sitting between them. This CDR3 region has 14 residues. The CDR3 DNA is TGTGCCAGTAGTACACACGGACAAATTTACGAGCAGTACTTC. Translating gives CASSTHGQIYEQYF.

CDR3 amino acids: CASSIASGGNEQFF. The CDR3 bases are TGTGCCAGTAGTATAGCTTCAGGTGGCAATGAGCAGTTCTTC. The chain couples TRBV19 to TRBJ2-1; D unresolved. The CDR3 totals 14 residues. Per germline, CDR1 LNHDA and CDR2 SQIVND (reference sequence). V lost 1 base, J lost 6 bases, and 10 bases lay in between. The variable domain in full, completed from reference TRBV19 and TRBJ2-1, reads DGGITQSPKYLFRKEGQNVTLSCEQNLNHDAMYWYRQDPGQGLRLIYYSQIVNDFQKGDIAEGYSVSREKKESFPLTVTSAQKNPTAFYLCASSIASGGNEQFFGPGTRLTVL.

This chain joins TRBV6-6 and TRBJ2-7, with D maybe TRBD1 (5 bases). Germline-derived CDR1 and CDR2 are MNHNY and SVGAGI (reference sequence). The ends were cut back, 5 bases at V and 1 base at J, with 12 bases in the middle. This CDR3 has 14 amino acids. Written as DNA, the CDR3 is TGTGCCAGCAGTCCTCGGACACCTTCCTACGAGCAGTACTTC. Protein product: CASSPRTPSYEQYF.

This clone was seen only once. J is TRBJ1-1 and V is TRBV19; TRBD1 might be the D (6 bases). Germline CDR1 and CDR2: LNHDA and SQIVND (reference sequence). V dropped 7 bases and J dropped 7 bases, with 16 bases sitting between them. The CDR3 covers 13 residues. This CDR3 reads CASKRGGQNEAFF. CDR3 sequence (DNA): TGTGCCAGTAAGAGGGGCGGACAGAATGAAGCTTTCTTT.

The chain recombines TRBV3-1 (or the pseudogene TRBV3-2) with TRBJ2-1; 11 nucleotides agree with TRBD2. J lost 5 bases, V lost 4 bases, and 4 bases had no gene match. CDR3 length: 15 amino acids. Germline assignment: CDR1 LGHDT and CDR2 YNNKEL (reference sequence). Written as DNA, the CDR3 is TGTGCCAGCAGCCCTCTAGCGGGGGGCAACAATGAGCAGTTCTTC. Translated, it gives CASSPLAGGNNEQFF.

The chain combines TRBV12-3 or TRBV12-4 with TRBJ2-3, with D unresolved. CDR3 size: 11 residues. Trimming removed 2 bases from V and 5 bases from J, with 2 bases in between. The CDR3 DNA follows: TGTGCCAGCAGTTTACAAGATACGCAGTATTTT. Protein: CASSLQDTQYF.

V and J are TRBV6-5 and TRBJ2-5; 7 bases are shared with TRBD1. V trimming: 5 bases; J trimming: 2 bases; junction bases outside the gene matches: 8. CDR3 length: 15 amino acids. Germline CDR1 is MNHEY and CDR2 is SVGAGI. The CDR3 reads CASSKPTGYQETQYF. In nucleotides, the CDR3 is TGTGCCAGCAGTAAACCGACAGGGTATCAAGAGACCCAGTACTTC.

V is TRBV9 and J is TRBJ1-1; D may be TRBD1 (5 bases). V shed 2 bases and J shed 5 bases, with 10 bases lying between them. The CDR3 is made up of 13 amino acids. Per germline, CDR1 SGDLS and CDR2 YYNGEE. For the CDR3, the DNA is TGTGCCAGCAGCGTCGGACAAGGGACTGAAGCTTTCTTT. Translation gives CASSVGQGTEAFF. Combining the CDR3 with reference TRBV9 and TRBJ1-1 gives the whole variable domain DSGVTQTPKHLITATGQRVTLRCSPRSGDLSVYWYQQSLDQGLQFLIQYYNGEERAKGNILERFSAQQFPDLHSELNLSSLELGDSALYFCASSVGQGTEAFFGQGTRLTVV.